This T cell receptor beta chain was identified during a study of blood T cell repertoires in COVID-19 (dated by TCRdb to between 2020 and 2021). Concerning the study at large: Samples covering the acute and convalescent phases of COVID-19 were provided by collaborators in the United States, Italy and Spain. Where available, HLA class I and class II types were taken from metadata supplied by the sample provider and were not determined by assay-based typing. Deeply sampled blood TCRbeta repertoires from subjects exposed to, actively infected with, or recovered from COVID-19 were included in the dataset. Sample metadata almost always included a de-identified subject ID, COVID-19 status, age in years and sex. The material from the prospective study consisted of cDNA or gDNA derived from T cells, B-cell-depleted T cells, or PBMCs. A freely available public database, intended as a resource for researchers studying the immune response to SARS-CoV-2, is where the repertoires were released. The samples were drawn from the first 160 participants of the ongoing ImmuneRACE study and from some 1,300 subjects provided by 6 global collaborators. What the research found in general, with its limitations: Clinical and demographic metadata were provided uncurated, with the amount varying by source and participant.

TCRbeta CDR3 regions were amplified from genomic DNA using the immunoSEQ Assay, a bias-controlled multiplex PCR. In the source study's methods: Within the assay, amplification of reference gene primers was used to estimate how many nucleated cells each sample contained. Sequence reads were collapsed and filtered to measure the absolute abundance of every unique TCRbeta CDR3 rearrangement. For each sample, productive Simpson clonality was calculated as the square root of Simpson's diversity index across productive rearrangements. TCRdb took this table from immuneACCESS and kept in-frame rearrangements with V and J called. Such tables lack part of the clones; where checked against another copy, unresolved V genes explain under half of the gap, and the rest is unexplained. V and J calls and clone size are copied from that table; D and trimming were computed from the DNA. This sample holds some 350,000 clones; 88% were observed only once. Together, the top ten hold 5% of the sample.

V and J lose 4 bases and 4 bases, and a span of 8 bases separates them. CDR1 and CDR2 are read off the germline V gene (reference sequence) as LGHDT and YNNKEL. The CDR3 covers 13 residues, taking in both the cysteine and the phenylalanine. The only DNA kept is the CDR3, 39 bases in frame from the first base. Of note for this clone: Its antigen remains undetermined. Base qualities are not at hand, and no much larger clone is one base apart.

In the prospective study, participants were roughly 18 to 95 years old, resided in under 30 geographic areas of the United States, and were enrolled through a virtual design. To assign participants to cohorts, the prospective study relied on clinical history that participants themselves reported in a screening survey and a study questionnaire. ImmuneRACE Cohort 3 recovered participants were defined by two consecutive negative NP/OP PCR tests, healthcare professional clearance, or symptom resolution. In the prospective study, whole blood, serum and a nasopharyngeal or oropharyngeal swab were collected from each participant by mobile phlebotomists. Additional blood draws and questionnaires over an approximately two-month period could optionally be provided by prospective study participants. Prospective study blood samples were shipped either frozen or at room temperature before DNA extraction.

Sample: PBMCs or T cells enriched from blood (not recorded which). The rearranged segments are TRBV3-1 (or the pseudogene TRBV3-2) and TRBJ1-3, with an unclear D gene assignment. This TCR was recovered from a man younger than 45 who had recovered from COVID-19. For the CDR3, the sequence is CASSPSQGNTIYF. The DNA reads TGTGCCAGCAGCCCGTCACAGGGAAACACCATATATTTT.